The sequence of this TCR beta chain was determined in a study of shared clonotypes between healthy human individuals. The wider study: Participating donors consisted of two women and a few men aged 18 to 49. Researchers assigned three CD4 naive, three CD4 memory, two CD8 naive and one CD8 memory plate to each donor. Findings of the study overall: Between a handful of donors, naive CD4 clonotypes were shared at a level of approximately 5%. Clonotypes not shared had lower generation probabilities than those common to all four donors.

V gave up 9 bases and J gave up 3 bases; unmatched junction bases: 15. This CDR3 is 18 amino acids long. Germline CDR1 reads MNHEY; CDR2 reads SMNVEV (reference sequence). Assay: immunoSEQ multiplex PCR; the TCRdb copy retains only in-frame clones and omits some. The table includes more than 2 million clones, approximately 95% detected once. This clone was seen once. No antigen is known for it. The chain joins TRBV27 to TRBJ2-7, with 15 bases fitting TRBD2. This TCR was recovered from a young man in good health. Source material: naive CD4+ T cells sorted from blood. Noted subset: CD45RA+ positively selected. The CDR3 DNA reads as TGTGCCAGGGACCCCGGGACTAGCGGGAGGTTCCACTTCTACGAGCAGTACTTC. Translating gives CARDPGTSGRFHFYEQYF.